This is a list of T cell receptor beta chains from one sample in a study of identical twins. TCRdb reprocessed the 5' RACE reads with MiXCR, giving one entry per CDR3 protein. The table has hundreds of thousands of distinct CDR3 sequences, more than 9% seen once. These data were likewise used in another study, on yellow fever vaccine responses in identical twins.

Specimen: PBMCs. Receptors were obtained from a woman under 30 in good health. Both conserved end residues are part of each CDR3. Fields, in order: J gene, D gene, clone size, V gene, CDR3 DNA, CDR3 protein. D genes are given only for firm matches. Clone size is stated in some rows and not others, as once, few, many or a class when expanded.

>TRBJ2-3|TRBD2|few|TRBV12-3/TRBV12-4
TGTGCCAGCAGTTTAGCGACTAGCGGAGATACGCAGTATTTT
CASSLATSGDTQYF
>TRBJ2-2|.|few|TRBV5-1
TGCGCCAGCAAAGCCACAAACACCGGGGAGCTGTTTTTT
CASKATNTGELFF
>TRBJ1-4|.|many|TRBV3-1
TGTGCCAGCAGCCAAGGTTATGCGGCCGAAAAACTGTTTTTT
CASSQGYAAEKLFF
>TRBJ1-2|TRBD1|few|TRBV7-9
TGTGCCAGCAGCTTCCAGCATAATTACATAACAGGGGAAACCTTC
CASSFQHNYITGETF
>TRBJ1-2|.|few|TRBV6-5
TGTGCCAGCAGTTACAGGAGACAAATTGGCTACACCTTC
CASSYRRQIGYTF
>TRBJ1-4|.|few|TRBV10-3
TGTGCCATCGGGACCGGGAGGGATAATGAAAAACTGTTTTTT
CAIGTGRDNEKLFF
>TRBJ2-3|.|many|TRBV29-1
TGCAGCGTTGAACGCCCGACAGGGCGGGGAACAGATACGCAGTATTTT
CSVERPTGRGTDTQYF
>TRBJ2-2|.|.|TRBV12-3/TRBV12-4
TGTGCCAGCAGTTCGACACCTTTCACCGGGGAGCTGTTTTTT
CASSSTPFTGELFF
>TRBJ1-2|.|.|TRBV29-1
TGCAGCGTTGACAGGGAGTCTGGCTACACCTTC
CSVDRESGYTF
>TRBJ2-2|TRBD1|.|TRBV28
TGTGCCAGCAGTTTATATGGACAGGGGGACACCGGGGAGCTGTTTTTT
CASSLYGQGDTGELFF
>TRBJ2-2|.|.|TRBV2
TGTGCCAGCAGACTGGCCGGACTGCAGAACACCGGGGAGCTGTTTTTT
CASRLAGLQNTGELFF
>TRBJ1-1|.|.|TRBV7-8
TGTGCCAGCAGCTCCCCCCCGACAGGGAACACTGAAGCTTTCTTT
CASSSPPTGNTEAFF
>TRBJ2-1|.|many|TRBV5-1
TGCGCCAGCAGCTCACATCCACCGGCCTACAATGAGCAGTTCTTC
CASSSHPPAYNEQFF
>TRBJ2-4|.|.|TRBV15
TGTGCCACCACGGACAAACGTCTAAACATTCAGTACTTC
CATTDKRLNIQYF
>TRBJ2-1|TRBD2|few|TRBV11-2
TGTGCCAGCAGCTTAGAGGGGGGGAGGCGGAACCCCTACAATGAGCAGTTCTTC
CASSLEGGRRNPYNEQFF